This passage covers 22 T cell receptor beta chains from one sample sequenced in a study of cytomegalovirus exposure and HLA in healthy donors. The PCR was carried out with 60 Vbeta primers and 13 Jbeta primers. Only in-frame clones appear in the TCRdb table, and some are missing; sequencing was by immunoSEQ multiplex PCR. The sample holds 150,000 to 200,000 clones, roughly 80% seen once. Sequenced material: PBMCs. These receptors were collected from a girl aged 10-17 years in good health and CMV-seropositive.

The chain couples TRBV30 to TRBJ2-3, with unresolved D. CDR1 is GTSNPN, CDR2 SVGIG, per germline (reference sequence). This CDR3 comprises 13 residues. V was pared by 4 bases and J by 3 bases, with 11 bases between. The CDR3 DNA reads as TGTGCCTGGATTGGGCTTGGAACAGATACGCAGTATTTT. Protein product: CAWIGLGTDTQYF.

The chain links TRBV27 to TRBJ1-3; tentative D call: TRBD1 (6 bases). The CDR3 is 14 residues long. V lost 4 bases and J 2 bases, leaving 9 bases between the germline ends. The V gene's germline CDR1 is MNHEY and CDR2 SMNVEV (reference sequence). The CDR3 DNA follows: TGTGCCAGCAGTTCCACAGGGACTGGAAACACCATATATTTT. Its protein product is CASSSTGTGNTIYF.

The gene calls are TRBV19 and TRBJ2-1; 8 bases are a match to TRBD2. The CDR3 extends over 15 amino acids. Germline CDR1 reads LNHDA; CDR2 reads SQIVND (reference sequence). V was clipped by 7 bases and J by 8 bases; unmatched bases: 13. DNA for the CDR3: TGTGCCAGTACCTCTATTACGGGAGGGCTCTATGAGCAGTTCTTC. Its protein is CASTSITGGLYEQFF.

The chain combines TRBV5-1 with TRBJ2-1, with a tentative D call TRBD1 (6 bases). The V gene's germline CDR1 is SGHRS and CDR2 YFSETQ. The CDR3 totals 14 residues. V was clipped by 2 bases and J by 10 bases, with 16 bases between them. For the CDR3, the DNA is TGCGCCAGCAGCTTAGGAGACAGGAAGGCAGAGCAGTTCTTC. This gives the protein CASSLGDRKAEQFF.

With regard to this clone: At one boundary the junction diverges from the germline segment, which might be a read error. The V call is TRBV18, the J call TRBJ2-1; possibly TRBD2 for D (5 bases). Germline CDR1 and CDR2: KGHSH and LQKENI. The CDR3 runs 15 residues. The CDR3 loop reads CASSAPRSGINEQFF. CDR3 coding DNA: TGTGCCAGCTCAGCACCTCGCTCGGGGATCAATGAGCAGTTCTTC.

The V gene is TRBV27, the J gene TRBJ2-7; a possible D gene is TRBD1 (6 bases). V lost 7 bases to trimming and J lost 5 bases, with 15 bases between them. Germline lookup yields CDR1 MNHEY and CDR2 SMNVEV (reference sequence). The CDR3 spans 13 residues. CDR3 nucleotide sequence: TGTGCCAGCAACCTTGTTGGGGGCCACGAGCAGTACTTC. Protein: CASNLVGGHEQYF.

This rearrangement joins TRBV10-3 to TRBJ1-5; possibly TRBD1 for D (6 bases). Trimming removed 0 bases at V and 0 bases at J, with 15 bases between. The CDR3 is made up of 18 amino acids. CDR1 ENHRY and CDR2 SYGVKD come from the germline V gene. The CDR3 loop is CAISESGHEYYSNQPQHF. The CDR3 DNA is TGTGCCATCAGTGAGTCGGGACACGAATATTATAGCAATCAGCCCCAGCATTTT.

The CDR3 sequence: CASIRPGTGGLETQYF. CDR3 nucleotide sequence: TGTGCCAGCATCCGGCCCGGGACAGGGGGCTTAGAGACCCAGTACTTC. The chain recombines TRBV2 with TRBJ2-5; 12 nucleotides align to TRBD1. This CDR3 region has 16 residues. V gave up 7 bases and J gave up 4 bases; unmatched junction bases: 10. Germline V gene sequence: CDR1 SNHLY, CDR2 FYNNEI.

This clone is a singleton in its sample. The rearrangement uses TRBV2 and TRBJ2-5; D gene uncertain. The CDR3 totals 12 residues. Germline lookup yields CDR1 SNHLY and CDR2 FYNNEI. V was pared by 5 bases and J by 0 bases, with 4 bases between. The CDR3 loop is CASSYNQETQYF. The CDR3 region has the DNA TGTGCCAGCAGTTATAACCAAGAGACCCAGTACTTC.

The V and J genes are TRBV4-1 and TRBJ2-2; a weak D match, TRBD1 (5 bases). The CDR3 extends over 13 amino acids. The V end lost 8 bases, the J end lost 4 bases, and 11 bases lay between the germline ends. Germline assignment: CDR1 MGHRA and CDR2 YSYEKL. In nucleotides, the CDR3 is TGCGCCAGCCTGGGGCTATCCACCGGGGAGCTGTTTTTT. Amino acid sequence: CASLGLSTGELFF.

This clone appeared a few times. The chain employs TRBV29-1 and TRBJ2-1, with 8 bases that match TRBD2. The CDR3 runs to 15 residues. The V gene end was trimmed by 8 bases and the J gene end by 10 bases; junction bases not matched to a gene: 19. Germline loops: CDR1 SQVTM, CDR2 ANQGSEA. The CDR3 DNA reads as TGCAGCAGTCAGTCGGGGAGCGGCGGGAGGAACGAGCAGTTCTTC. This sequence encodes CSSQSGSGGRNEQFF.

The chain links TRBV2 to TRBJ2-1; TRBD2 matches 11 bases. CDR1 is SNHLY, CDR2 FYNNEI, per germline. V dropped 8 bases and J dropped 2; count of bases not matched to a gene: 5. The CDR3 spans 15 residues. The CDR3 is CASGRLAGPYNEQFF. The CDR3 DNA reads as TGTGCCAGCGGGAGACTAGCGGGACCCTACAATGAGCAGTTCTTC.

The chain is built from TRBV7-5 and TRBJ2-5; the D segment call TRBD2 is taken from the table without a DNA check. TRBV7-5 is a listed pseudogene. This CDR3 is built from 19 residues. The CDR3 DNA follows: TGTGCCAGAAGCTTATTTTATAGGGACCGGCGGGGGGAACAAGAGACCCAGTACTTC. Its protein is CARSLFYRDRRGEQETQYF.

The chain joins TRBV15 to TRBJ2-1; 7 bases are a match to TRBD1. Per the germline V gene, CDR1 is LNHNV and CDR2 is YYDKDF (reference sequence). CDR3 length equals 14 residues. The V and J ends lost 3 bases and 4 bases, in that order; junction bases with no gene match: 3. The CDR3 sequence: CATSRQQGYNEQFF. The CDR3 DNA is TGTGCCACCAGCAGGCAACAGGGGTACAATGAGCAGTTCTTC.

The gene calls are TRBV7-6 and TRBJ1-1; TRBD1 aligns across 9 bases. The CDR3 sequence is 13 residues long. With 5 bases clipped from V and 8 bases from J, the junction kept 6 bases outside the gene matches. Germline V lookup: CDR1 SGHVS, CDR2 FNYEAQ. CDR3 nucleotides: TGTGCCAGCAGCGGCAGTACAGGGGGCGAAGCTTTCTTT. This translates into CASSGSTGGEAFF.

The rearrangement links TRBV7-2 to TRBJ2-7, with D unclear. Trimming removed 5 bases at V and 2 bases at J, with 16 bases between. The CDR3 covers 15 residues. Germline V lookup: CDR1 SGHTA, CDR2 FQGNSA. CDR3 sequence: CASSPRSVGPYEQYF. The CDR3 nucleotides read TGTGCCAGCAGCCCTAGGTCCGTAGGTCCCTACGAGCAGTACTTC.

The V gene is TRBV10-1, the J gene TRBJ2-7, with TRBD1 identical over 7 bases. Unmatched junction bases numbered 3, after V lost 4 bases and J lost 6 bases. CDR1 WNHNN and CDR2 SYGVQD come from the germline V gene (reference sequence). The CDR3 runs to 12 residues. CDR3 DNA sequence: TGCGCCAGCAGTGGTCGGGACAGCGAGCAGTACTTC. Its protein product is CASSGRDSEQYF.

The V call is TRBV28, the J call TRBJ2-3; 8 nucleotides align to TRBD2. Germline trimming cut 4 bases from V and 3 bases from J; bases unmatched to any gene: 6. From germline, CDR1 is MDHEN and CDR2 SYDVKM. The CDR3 covers 15 residues. In DNA, the CDR3 is TGTGCCAGCAGTTCCCGACTAGCGTATACAGATACGCAGTATTTT. It specifies CASSSRLAYTDTQYF.

The V gene is TRBV30, the J gene TRBJ2-7, with TRBD2 as a possible D gene (6 bases). Trimming pared 0 bases from V and 4 bases from J, leaving 13 bases between. Germline V gene lookup returns CDR1 GTSNPN and CDR2 SVGIG (reference sequence). This CDR3 is built from 14 residues. This CDR3 reads CAWSVRLDRYEQYF. CDR3 DNA sequence: TGTGCCTGGAGTGTACGACTAGATCGATACGAGCAGTACTTC.

The CDR3 loop reads CASSHRVDYGYTF. The DNA for the CDR3 is TGTGCCAGCAGCCACAGGGTCGACTATGGCTACACCTTC. This rearrangement joins TRBV14 to TRBJ1-2, with a tentative D call TRBD1 (5 bases). Germline V CDR1 and CDR2: SGHDN, FVKESK. Between the trimmed V and J ends, which lost 3 bases and 3 bases, there was a span of 8 bases. This CDR3 spans 13 amino acids.

V gene TRBV6-8 combines with J gene TRBJ1-2; D uncertain. The germline CDR1 and CDR2 sequences are MNHGY and SAAAGT. V was pared by 8 bases and J by 0 bases, with 13 bases between. This CDR3 spans 14 amino acids. CDR3 nucleotides: TGTGCCAGCCGACTGTGCGCGGCTAACTATGGCTACACCTTC. This encodes CASRLCAANYGYTF.

The chain links TRBV6-5 to TRBJ1-2, with D unresolved. Germline V gives CDR1 MNHEY, CDR2 SVGAGI. The CDR3 length is 15 residues. V was cut by 0 bases and J by 6 bases, with 14 bases left in between. The CDR3 loop reads CASSYSGRWRDGYTF. The CDR3 DNA sequence: TGTGCCAGCAGTTACTCCGGAAGATGGAGGGATGGCTACACCTTC.